This T cell receptor beta chain came from a study of CD8+CD57+ T cells in acquired aplastic anemia. About the study: Sorted CD4+ and CD8+ cells yielded about 3.1 ug of DNA on average. Healthy donor CD4+ samples were sequenced to a depth that averaged roughly 10 million reads. The study's findings and limits: Patients showed no significant difference from controls in CD8+ Simpson's diversity. Both patients and controls carried the same twenty-nine CD8+ CDR3 sequences.

This CDR3 region has 15 residues. The germline CDR1 and CDR2 sequences are SGHNT and YYREEE (reference sequence). The study profiled TCR beta VDJ and CDR3 using genomic DNA as template. TCRdb re-analysed the reads in MiXCR, keeping a single row per CDR3 protein. This sample has about 220,000 distinct CDR3 sequences, with 34% found just once. With regard to this clonotype: Its matching antigen is unknown. Its ends do not fully match the called genes, so a read error is possible.

V usage is TRBV5-4 and J usage is TRBJ1-2; TRBD1 matches 12 bases. The clonotype originates from a human donor in good health, serving as a control. Source material: sorted CD4+, CD8+, or CD8+CD57+ T cells (not recorded which) from PBMCs. The CDR3 DNA reads as TGTGCCAGCAGCTTAGGGACAGGGGGCGACTATGGCTGCACCTTC. This sequence encodes CASSLGTGGDYGCTF. The variable domain in full, with the rest retrieved from reference TRBV5-4 and TRBJ1-2, is ETGVTQSPTHLIKTRGQQVTLRCSSQSGHNTVSWYQQALGQGPQFIFQYYREEENGRGNFPPRFSGLQFPNYSSELNVNALELDDSALYLCASSLGTGGDYGCTFGSGTRLTVV.